This T cell receptor (beta chain) was recorded in a study of beta chain features in type 1 diabetes. Study-level results: Compared with healthy donors, patients appeared to share more similar naive, central memory and regulatory TCRB repertoires. Type 1 diabetes patients showed a moderate but significant shortening of TCRB CDR3s in all four CD4+ subsets.

CD45RO/CCR7/CD25/CD127/CD95/CD27 sorting isolated CD4+ naive, central memory, regulatory and stem cell-like memory cells. The isolated RNA, all of it, was reverse transcribed, so expressed TCRB transcripts were what got sequenced. About 3.7 million reads per sample were averaged for naive, central memory and regulatory samples. Assay: immunoSEQ multiplex PCR; the TCRdb copy retains only in-frame clones and omits some. Of some 25,000 clones listed, roughly two thirds were seen once; the top ten hold about 2.2%. CDR1 is MNHNY, CDR2 SVGAGI, per germline (reference sequence). This CDR3 contains 14 residues. Trimming pared 1 base from V and 6 bases from J, leaving 12 bases between. For this clone: Antigen unknown.

This TCR derives from a woman in her thirties or forties in good health. The sequencing sample was made of Tregs from blood. The J gene is TRBJ1-1, the V gene TRBV6-6; D unresolved. CDR3 loop: CASSYLMELPEAFF. The CDR3 region has the DNA TGTGCCAGCAGTTACTTAATGGAGTTGCCTGAAGCTTTCTTT.